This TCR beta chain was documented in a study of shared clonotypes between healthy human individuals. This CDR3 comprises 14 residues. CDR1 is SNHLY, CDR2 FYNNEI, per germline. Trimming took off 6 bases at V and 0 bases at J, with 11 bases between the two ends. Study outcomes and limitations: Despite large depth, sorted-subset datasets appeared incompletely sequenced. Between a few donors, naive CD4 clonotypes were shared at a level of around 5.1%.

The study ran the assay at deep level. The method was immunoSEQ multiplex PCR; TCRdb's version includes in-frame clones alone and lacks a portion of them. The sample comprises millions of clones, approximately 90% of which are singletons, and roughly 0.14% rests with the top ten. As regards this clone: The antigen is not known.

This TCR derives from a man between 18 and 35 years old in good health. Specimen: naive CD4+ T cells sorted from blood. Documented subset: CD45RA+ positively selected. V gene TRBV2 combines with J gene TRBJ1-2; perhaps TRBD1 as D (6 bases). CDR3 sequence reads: CASSPTGSNYGYTF. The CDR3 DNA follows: TGTGCCAGCAGCCCGACAGGCTCTAACTATGGCTACACCTTC.